Described below is a single TCR beta chain sequence and its context. Its antigen is as yet unknown. The junction does not match germline at one end; this may be a read error. These data are taken from a study of blood T cells in healthy people across ages. Findings and limits, study-wide: Roughly linear declines in TCR beta diversity per million T cells occurred with age.

Next came a second PCR, run for about 7 to 12 cycles, which used a sample-barcoded 5' primer along with a J-beta primer mix. Every cDNA was tagged by a template-switch adaptor with 12 random nucleotides. TCRdb analysed the 5' RACE reads with MiXCR anew, one entry per CDR3 protein. The sample holds around 780,000 distinct CDR3 sequences, roughly 24% seen once. The CDR3 spans 15 residues. Germline values: CDR1 DFQATT, CDR2 SNEGSKA (reference sequence). This sample also belongs to another study, concerning T cells of mothers and their children. From that paper: Sample barcodes plus 2-4 random nucleotides came from the M1S primer. Each mother yielded more than 9 million TCR beta CDR3 reads. Each child yielded millions of reads.

Sequenced sample: blood. The TCR originated in a boy aged 5-17 years in good health. The V call is TRBV20-1, the J call TRBJ2-1, with 8 nucleotides matching TRBD1. In DNA, the CDR3 is TGCAGTGCTAGAGATTGGACAGGGTCCTACAATGGGCAGTTCTTC. It encodes CSARDWTGSYNGQFF.